The 27 T cell receptor beta chains below were found in one sample sequenced in a study of blood T cell repertoires in COVID-19. The protocol was immunoSEQ multiplex PCR, while the TCRdb copy is restricted to in-frame clones and leaves out a portion. The sample lists 150,000 or so clones; about 86% were seen once. Sample: peripheral blood. The receptors originated from a woman aged 55-70 years with acute or convalescent COVID-19.

The chain recombines TRBV19 with TRBJ2-1, with 12 bases fitting TRBD2. The CDR3 totals 15 residues. Germline V CDR1 and CDR2: LNHDA, SQIVND (reference sequence). V lost 6 bases and J lost 6; bases outside the gene matches: 6. DNA of the CDR3: TGTGCCAGTAGCCGTACTAGCGGGGGGCGCAATGAGCAGTTCTTC. It is translated as CASSRTSGGRNEQFF.

This chain uses TRBV5-4 with TRBJ1-1, with D possibly TRBD1 on 5 matching bases. Per the germline V gene, CDR1 is SGHNT and CDR2 is YYREEE (reference sequence). V shed 0 bases and J shed 10 bases, with 19 bases lying between them. The CDR3 consists of 15 residues. CDR3 nucleotides: TGTGCCAGCAGCTTGGGTCATCTCGGGGGAGTGCCAGCTTTCTTT. Protein sequence: CASSLGHLGGVPAFF. The full variable domain, with the rest looked up from reference TRBV5-4 and TRBJ1-1, is ETGVTQSPTHLIKTRGQQVTLRCSSQSGHNTVSWYQQALGQGPQFIFQYYREEENGRGNFPPRFSGLQFPNYSSELNVNALELDDSALYLCASSLGHLGGVPAFFGQGTRLTVV.

This clone came up a few times. V is TRBV18 and J is TRBJ1-1; 11 positions match TRBD1. The germline CDR1 and CDR2 sequences are KGHSH and LQKENI. V shed 2 bases and J 1 base; nucleotides not matched to a gene: 9. The CDR3 loop spans 18 amino acids. The CDR3 bases are TGTGCCAGCTCACCAACCGGGACAGGGGGTAGAAGGAACACTGAAGCTTTCTTT. It is translated as CASSPTGTGGRRNTEAFF.

This clone was counted between two and nine times. The chain links TRBV9 to TRBJ1-4, with a weak D call TRBD1 (5 bases). In germline, CDR1 is SGDLS, CDR2 YYNGEE. Trimming took off 0 bases at V and 7 bases at J, with 13 bases between the two ends. CDR3 length: 15 residues. CDR3 region: CASSVAAGLGEKLFF. The CDR3 DNA follows: TGTGCCAGCAGCGTAGCGGCGGGGCTGGGTGAAAAACTGTTTTTT.

The chain is built from TRBV24-1 and TRBJ1-1; D is undetermined. The V end was cut by 4 bases, the J end by 8 bases, with 10 bases between. The CDR3 runs to 12 residues. Germline V gene sequence: CDR1 KGHDR, CDR2 SFDVKD. CDR3 region: CATSDTSREAFF. CDR3 sequence (DNA): TGTGCCACCAGTGACACGTCGAGGGAAGCTTTCTTT.

This clone turned up a few times. The rearrangement joins TRBV7-8 to TRBJ2-2; D may be TRBD1 (6 bases). The CDR3 contains 16 residues. Between the trimmed V and J ends, which lost 4 bases and 0 bases, there was a span of 12 bases. The germline CDR1 and CDR2 sequences are SGHVS and FQNEAQ. The CDR3 nucleotides read TGTGCCAGCAGCTCTCTGGGGGCAGCGAACACCGGGGAGCTGTTTTTT. Translated, it gives CASSSLGAANTGELFF.

The V call is TRBV10-3, the J call TRBJ2-7; tentative D call: TRBD1 (6 bases). This CDR3 region has 14 residues. Germline V gene data show CDR1 as ENHRY and CDR2 as SYGVKD. The germline V and J ends were trimmed by 10 bases and 1 base, with 17 bases remaining between them. The CDR3 loop is CATRETGTSYEQYF. CDR3 nucleotides: TGTGCCACCCGAGAGACAGGAACGTCCTACGAGCAGTACTTC.

The chain couples TRBV9 to TRBJ2-5, with TRBD2 matching 12 bases. This CDR3 region has 17 residues. CDR1 is SGDLS, CDR2 YYNGEE, per germline. Germline trimming cut 0 bases from V and 5 bases from J; bases unmatched to any gene: 8. In DNA, the CDR3 is TGTGCCAGCAGCGTAGGGCCCCTAGCGGGGGGGCACGAGACCCAGTACTTC. Protein sequence: CASSVGPLAGGHETQYF.

The chain uses TRBV21-1 and TRBJ1-6; the table's D call, TRBD1, has no DNA check behind it. TRBV21-1 corresponds to a pseudogene. The CDR3 contains 13 residues. This chain's CDR3 is CASSNVTGTTLHF. CDR3 nucleotides: TGTGCCAGCAGCAACGTGACAGGGACGACCCTCCACTTT.

This clone has a count of ten or more. This chain joins TRBV14 and TRBJ1-2; unclear D gene. Germline lookup yields CDR1 SGHDN and CDR2 FVKESK. V was pared by 4 bases and J by 8 bases, with 14 bases between. The CDR3 extends over 13 amino acids. For the CDR3, the DNA is TGTGCCAGCAGCCGACGAGGGTCTTGGGGCTACACCTTC. This encodes CASSRRGSWGYTF.

CDR3 nucleotides: TGTGCCAGCAGTGAAGAGACAGGACGAGGACAGCCCCAGCATTTT. It codes for CASSEETGRGQPQHF. The chain recombines TRBV6-1 with TRBJ1-5; D might be TRBD1 (6 bases). Germline lookup yields CDR1 MNHNS and CDR2 SASEGT. The V end was cut by 1 base, the J end by 7 bases, with 14 bases between. The CDR3 is 15 residues long.

The chain has TRBV5-1 and TRBJ1-1; D is unresolved. This CDR3 has 15 residues. CDR1 SGHRS and CDR2 YFSETQ come from the germline V gene. Trimming took off 4 bases at V and 0 bases at J, with 13 bases between the two ends. This CDR3 reads CASSGLGEMNTEAFF. CDR3 sequence (DNA): TGCGCCAGCAGCGGCCTTGGGGAGATGAACACTGAAGCTTTCTTT.

J is TRBJ1-1 and V is TRBV30, with D perhaps TRBD1 (6 bases). Germline CDR1 is GTSNPN and CDR2 is SVGIG (reference sequence). The CDR3 runs 13 residues. Trimming shortened V by 1 base and J by 4 bases, and 10 bases separated the two germline ends. The CDR3 region is CAWSGQGITEAFF. The CDR3 nucleotides are TGTGCCTGGAGTGGGCAGGGGATCACTGAAGCTTTCTTT.

The chain recombines TRBV5-1 with TRBJ2-2, with 7 bases lining up with TRBD1. Germline lookup yields CDR1 SGHRS and CDR2 YFSETQ. There are 15 residues in the CDR3. The J segment lost 2 bases and the V segment lost 2 bases, leaving 3 bases of the junction unmatched. CDR3 bases: TGCGCCAGCAGCTTTACAGGGGTCAACACCGGGGAGCTGTTTTTT. The encoded protein is CASSFTGVNTGELFF.

This clone was seen only a few times. The V and J genes are TRBV13 and TRBJ1-2; TRBD1 aligns across 10 bases. With 5 bases clipped from V and 2 bases from J, the junction kept 5 bases outside the gene matches. Per germline, CDR1 PRHDT and CDR2 FYEKMQ (reference sequence). The CDR3 is 15 residues long. CDR3 region: CASSARTGGNYGYTF. The CDR3 bases are TGTGCCAGCAGCGCAAGGACAGGGGGAAACTATGGCTACACCTTC.

The J gene is TRBJ1-1, the V gene TRBV30; 11 bases align to TRBD1. This CDR3 has 18 amino acids. The germline V gene encodes CDR1 GTSNPN and CDR2 SVGIG (reference sequence). V shed 3 bases, J shed 5 bases, and the junction held 17 bases outside the gene matches. In DNA form, the CDR3 reads TGTGCCTGGAGGGCACTAAGATTAGGACAGGGGGCTGGAACTGAAGCTTTCTTT. Encoded protein: CAWRALRLGQGAGTEAFF.

V and J are TRBV29-1 and TRBJ2-5, with TRBD1 identical over 7 bases. Germline loops: CDR1 SQVTM, CDR2 ANQGSEA. J was trimmed by 2 bases and V by 5 bases; bases with no gene match: 8. The CDR3 is 14 residues long. The CDR3 bases are TGCAGCGTTCTCTTCCGGGACAGTCAAGAGACCCAGTACTTC. This encodes CSVLFRDSQETQYF.

This clone has only one observation. The rearrangement links TRBV7-6 to TRBJ2-5; 14 bases line up with TRBD2. The trim removed 3 bases at V and 7 bases at J, leaving 10 bases unmatched. CDR1 and CDR2 (germline): SGHVS, FNYEAQ. This CDR3 spans 17 amino acids. The chain's CDR3 is CASSFSGLAGGTVTQYF. The CDR3, as DNA: TGTGCCAGCAGCTTCTCTGGACTAGCGGGGGGAACGGTGACCCAGTACTTC.

This clone has only one observation. The genes are TRBV4-1 and TRBJ1-5, with D perhaps matching TRBD1 (5 bases). With 1 base removed from V and 2 bases from J, the gap between germline ends came to 21 bases. The CDR3 consists of 19 residues. The germline V gene encodes CDR1 MGHRA and CDR2 YSYEKL. The CDR3 DNA is TGCGCCAGCAGCCAAGTTCTGCTGGCGTCGGGGGTAGGCAATCAGCCCCAGCATTTT. Amino acid sequence: CASSQVLLASGVGNQPQHF.

This sequence joins TRBV27 and TRBJ1-6; D is undetermined. This CDR3 contains 14 residues. Trimming pared 5 bases from V and 5 bases from J, leaving 10 bases between. The V gene's germline CDR1 is MNHEY and CDR2 SMNVEV (reference sequence). The CDR3 coding sequence is TGTGCCAGCAGTGGGCGAGAAAATAATTCACCCCTCCACTTT. This gives the protein CASSGRENNSPLHF.

This clone appeared once. Written as DNA, the CDR3 is TGTGCCAGTAGTATCGGACTAGCGGGGGCCCAAGAGACCCAGTACTTC. Its translation is CASSIGLAGAQETQYF. This chain links TRBV19 with TRBJ2-5, with 13 bases that match TRBD2. The V gene end was trimmed by 3 bases and the J gene end by 1 base; junction bases not matched to a gene: 2. The V gene's germline CDR1 is LNHDA and CDR2 SQIVND (reference sequence). This CDR3 region has 16 residues.

This chain uses TRBV19 with TRBJ2-5, with 7 bases lining up with TRBD1. The germline gives CDR1 LNHDA, CDR2 SQIVND (reference sequence). This CDR3 comprises 13 residues. J gave up 3 bases and V 2 bases, and 0 bases lay outside the gene matches. In DNA form, the CDR3 reads TGTGCCAGTAGTATACAGGGGGAAGAGACCCAGTACTTC. This translates into CASSIQGEETQYF.

The chain recombines TRBV6-5 with TRBJ2-7; 7 nucleotides align to TRBD1. Trimming at V came to 5 bases and at J to 2 bases, leaving 6 bases not matched to a gene. Germline values: CDR1 MNHEY, CDR2 SVGAGI. The CDR3 length is 14 residues. CDR3 in amino acids: CASSTYRGPYEQYF. The CDR3 DNA reads TGTGCCAGCAGTACATACAGGGGCCCCTACGAGCAGTACTTC.

The chain recombines TRBV6-5 with TRBJ2-1, with 7 positions matching TRBD2. CDR3 size: 16 residues. Looked up from germline, CDR1 is MNHEY and CDR2 is SVGAGI. V trimming: 1 base; J trimming: 5 bases; junction bases outside the gene matches: 8. CDR3 protein: CASSYFGLGGDNEQFF. The CDR3 nucleotides are TGTGCCAGCAGTTACTTCGGACTAGGAGGGGACAATGAGCAGTTCTTC.

The chain uses TRBV6-5 and TRBJ2-7; 9 positions agree with TRBD1. The trim removed 6 bases at V and 7 bases at J, leaving 13 bases unmatched. Looked up from germline, CDR1 is MNHEY and CDR2 is SVGAGI. The CDR3 covers 15 residues. CDR3 coding DNA: TGTGCCAGCAGCGTAAATCCACAGGGGGCTGATGAGCAGTACGTC. Amino acids: CASSVNPQGADEQYV.

The chain joins TRBV5-1 to TRBJ1-1, with unresolved D. This CDR3 region has 14 residues. V was trimmed by 3 bases and J by 1 base, leaving 10 bases between them. Looked up from germline, CDR1 is SGHRS and CDR2 is YFSETQ. The CDR3 sequence is CASSSGPTNTEAFF. Written as DNA, the CDR3 is TGCGCCAGCAGCTCGGGTCCAACGAACACTGAAGCTTTCTTT.

The chain combines TRBV11-3 with TRBJ1-2; possibly TRBD1 for D (6 bases). The CDR3 contains 15 residues. Trimming left V 8 bases short and J 0 bases short, with 16 bases between. CDR1 is SGHNT, CDR2 YENEEA, per germline. CDR3 bases: TGTGCCAGCGGCGGGGGCATGGGTTCTAACTATGGCTACACCTTC. Its protein is CASGGGMGSNYGYTF.